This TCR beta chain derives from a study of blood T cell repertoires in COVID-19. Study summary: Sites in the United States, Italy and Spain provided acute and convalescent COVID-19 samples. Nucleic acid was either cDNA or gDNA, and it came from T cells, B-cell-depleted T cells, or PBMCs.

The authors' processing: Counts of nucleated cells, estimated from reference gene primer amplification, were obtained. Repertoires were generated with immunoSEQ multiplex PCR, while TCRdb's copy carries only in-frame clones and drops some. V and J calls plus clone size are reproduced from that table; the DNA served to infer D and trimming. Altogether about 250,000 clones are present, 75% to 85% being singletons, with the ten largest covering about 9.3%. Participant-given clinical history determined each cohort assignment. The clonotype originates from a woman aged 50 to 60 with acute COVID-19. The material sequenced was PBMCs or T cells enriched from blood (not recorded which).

The DNA of the CDR3 is TGTGCCATCAGTGTAAGAGGCGGGGGGGACGGGAGTGAGCAGTTCTTC. Translated, it gives CAISVRGGGDGSEQFF. The chain employs TRBV10-3 and TRBJ2-1, with 9 bases lining up with TRBD2. Germline V gene data show CDR1 as ENHRY and CDR2 as SYGVKD. V was clipped by 4 bases and J by 9 bases; unmatched bases: 13. The CDR3 has 16 residues.